This note documents a single T cell receptor (beta chain) sequence. Antigen unknown. The authors incorporated unique molecular identifiers into the TCR beta cDNA libraries. MiXCR, run by TCRdb on the PCR reads, gives a single entry per CDR3 protein. The sample includes approximately 730,000 distinct CDR3 sequences, approximately 44% of them seen just once. The entry originates in a study of post-analysis software for immune sequencing data. Study-wide results and caveats: Samples sharing a preparation batch grouped tightly together when assessed by F measure. TRBV5-6, TRBV5-1 and TRBV20-1 were among several TRBV segments more frequent in patients than controls. Normalized Chao1 diversity was significantly lower in multiple sclerosis patients than in controls.

Between the trimmed V and J ends, which lost 6 bases and 11 bases, there was a span of 22 bases. Germline values: CDR1 MNHNS, CDR2 SASEGT. This CDR3 has 14 amino acids. The chain links TRBV6-1 to TRBJ1-1; D remains unclear. The material sequenced was blood. The TCR comes from a girl aged 5 to 17 with multiple sclerosis. For the CDR3, the DNA is TGTGCCAGCAGCCCCCTCATCGACCGGGTTTCGGCTTTCTTT. This codes for CASSPLIDRVSAFF.